The T cell receptor (beta chain) under discussion was sequenced for a study of cytomegalovirus exposure and HLA in healthy donors. CDR1 is SGDLS, CDR2 YYNGEE, per germline. This CDR3 contains 16 residues. Trimming removed 0 bases from V and 3 bases from J; junction bases left unmatched: 5. This clone has a handful of counts. PCR primers comprised 60 Vbeta and 13 Jbeta primers. Some clones are missing from TCRdb's copy, which holds only in-frame ones; the method was immunoSEQ multiplex PCR. The table lists roughly 100,000 clones, roughly 63% of them singletons, with 20% to 25% in the top ten. Specimen: PBMCs. The receptor's source is a woman aged 45-65 years in good health and CMV-seropositive. V is TRBV9 and J is TRBJ1-1, with TRBD1 identical over 10 bases. In DNA, the CDR3 is TGTGCCAGCAGCGTAGATGGCGGGACAGGGGACACTGAAGCTTTCTTT. Residues: CASSVDGGTGDTEAFF.